Shown below are 25 T cell receptor beta chains from a single sample sequenced in a study of T cell responses to AZD1222 COVID-19 vaccine. Sequenced by immunoSEQ multiplex PCR; TCRdb stores in-frame clones only, minus some. The sample contains tens of thousands of clones, about 88% of which appear only once. Specimen: peripheral blood, collected 28 days after the second AZD1222 dose. The receptors were sampled from an adult who received the AZD1222 COVID-19 vaccine.

This chain joins TRBV12-3 or TRBV12-4 and TRBJ2-7; D might be TRBD1 (5 bases). CDR3 length: 12 amino acids. Deletions cut 6 bases from V and 6 bases from J, with 12 bases between. The CDR3 here is CASSRVLSEQYV. Here the CDR3 DNA reads TGTGCCAGCAGCAGGGTCTTATCCGAGCAGTACGTC.

This clone was observed a few times. The chain employs TRBV27 and TRBJ1-1; D is unclear. The CDR3 spans 14 residues. Germline CDR1 and CDR2: MNHEY and SMNVEV (reference sequence). Trimming removed 0 bases at V and 8 bases at J, with 13 bases between. The CDR3 region has the DNA TGTGCCAGCAGTTTATCGTGGAAGCAGGCGGAAGCTTTCTTT. Its protein is CASSLSWKQAEAFF.

V gene TRBV9 combines with J gene TRBJ2-3; 9 bases agree with TRBD2. Germline trimming cut 4 bases from V and 1 base from J; bases unmatched to any gene: 7. The V gene's germline CDR1 is SGDLS and CDR2 YYNGEE. The CDR3 is 16 residues long. The CDR3 coding sequence is TGTGCCAGCAGCTTGAGAGCGGGAGGACGCACAGATACGCAGTATTTT. Amino acid sequence: CASSLRAGGRTDTQYF.

This clone came up once. The V call is TRBV3-1 (or the pseudogene TRBV3-2), the J call TRBJ2-1, with D possibly being TRBD2 (6 bases). The germline CDR1 and CDR2 sequences are LGHDT and YNNKEL (reference sequence). V shed 6 bases and J shed 10 bases, with 10 bases lying between them. The CDR3 loop spans 11 amino acids. The CDR3 DNA sequence: TGTGCCAGCAGTCTAGCGAGGGAGCAGTTCTTC. Encoded protein: CASSLAREQFF.

V is TRBV4-3 and J is TRBJ2-3; 9 nucleotides line up with TRBD1. Germline loops: CDR1 LGHNA, CDR2 YSLEER. The CDR3 covers 17 residues. The V and J ends lost 1 base and 3 bases, in that order; junction bases with no gene match: 8. The DNA for the CDR3 is TGCGCCAGCAGCCAAGGGACCCCGGGACAGGGTACAGATACGCAGTATTTT. It codes for CASSQGTPGQGTDTQYF.

J is TRBJ2-2 and V is TRBV5-8; D may correspond to TRBD1 or TRBD2 (5 bases each). The CDR3 sequence is 16 residues long. V was trimmed by 4 bases and J by 6 bases, leaving 19 bases between them. Germline-derived CDR1 and CDR2 are SGHTS and YDEGEE. CDR3 region: CASSRFGTLRSGELFF. In DNA, the CDR3 is TGTGCCAGCAGCCGATTCGGGACCCTCCGGTCCGGGGAGCTGTTTTTT.

CDR3 DNA sequence: TGCGCCAGCAGCTTACTCGGCGGGAGTAATGAAAAACTGTTTTTT. Protein: CASSLLGGSNEKLFF. The V and J genes are TRBV5-1 and TRBJ1-4; D is ambiguous. V was cut by 2 bases and J by 4 bases, with 12 bases left in between. The CDR3 has 15 residues. Germline lookup yields CDR1 SGHRS and CDR2 YFSETQ. The whole variable domain, remainder taken from reference TRBV5-1 and TRBJ1-4, is KAGVTQTPRYLIKTRGQQVTLSCSPISGHRSVSWYQQTPGQGLQFLFEYFSETQRNKGNFPGRFSGRQFSNSRSEMNVSTLELGDSALYLCASSLLGGSNEKLFFGSGTQLSVL.

The V gene is TRBV13, the J gene TRBJ1-1; D is unresolved. Germline loops: CDR1 PRHDT, CDR2 FYEKMQ (reference sequence). The CDR3 has 15 residues. Between the trimmed V and J ends, which lost 1 base and 4 bases, there was a span of 13 bases. CDR3 residues: CASSLEEGVGTEAFF. The DNA of the CDR3 is TGTGCCAGCAGCTTAGAGGAGGGCGTGGGCACTGAAGCTTTCTTT.

The chain links TRBV7-6 to TRBJ2-3; a possible D gene is TRBD2 (5 bases). V gave up 5 bases and J gave up 0 bases, with 15 bases separating them. CDR1 SGHVS and CDR2 FNYEAQ come from the germline V gene. This CDR3 is built from 16 residues. As DNA, the CDR3 is TGTGCCAGCAGCCCCCCTAGGCGGGCAAGCACAGATACGCAGTATTTT. Its translation is CASSPPRRASTDTQYF.

The V gene is TRBV5-1, the J gene TRBJ2-1; 11 nucleotides agree with TRBD1. With V trimmed by 1 base and J by 6 bases, 6 bases remained unmatched. CDR3 length equals 16 residues. Germline V CDR1 and CDR2: SGHRS, YFSETQ. CDR3 in DNA: TGCGCCAGCAGCTTGAACGGACAGGGGGCAGGCAATGAGCAGTTCTTC. Translating it yields CASSLNGQGAGNEQFF.

This clone was detected once. The V call is TRBV7-3, the J call TRBJ2-3; no definite D call. This CDR3 comprises 13 residues. CDR1 SGHTA and CDR2 FQGTGA come from the germline V gene. Trimming pared 5 bases from V and 7 bases from J, leaving 13 bases between. The CDR3 sequence is CASSMGPLHTQYF. The CDR3 DNA reads as TGTGCCAGCAGCATGGGCCCCTTGCATACGCAGTATTTT.

DNA for the CDR3: TGCGCCAGCAGGCTCAGGGGATCTGGAAACACCATATATTTT. This codes for CASRLRGSGNTIYF. This chain joins TRBV5-1 and TRBJ1-3; D might be TRBD1 (6 bases). This CDR3 contains 14 residues. Germline V CDR1 and CDR2: SGHRS, YFSETQ. V dropped 5 bases and J dropped 1 base, with 10 bases sitting between them.

In DNA, the CDR3 is TGTGCCAGCAGCTTTGGACAGGGGCGTCACGATGGCTACACCTTC. This codes for CASSFGQGRHDGYTF. The chain recombines TRBV7-9 with TRBJ1-2, with 9 bases matching TRBD1. This CDR3 has 15 amino acids. The V and J ends lost 3 bases and 6 bases, in that order; junction bases with no gene match: 8. The germline V gene has CDR1 SEHNR and CDR2 FQNEAQ (reference sequence).

The rearrangement links TRBV7-6 to TRBJ1-5, with unresolved D. Trimming took 6 bases from V and 7 from J, leaving 19 bases between them. The V gene's germline CDR1 is SGHVS and CDR2 FNYEAQ. CDR3 length equals 15 residues. The CDR3 sequence is CASSPFRENGQPQHF. The CDR3 DNA reads TGTGCCAGCAGTCCGTTCCGGGAGAATGGACAGCCCCAGCATTTT.

The chain recombines TRBV24-1 with TRBJ2-7; D gene unclear. Trimming cost V 11 bases and J 9 bases, with 25 bases left between them. This CDR3 is 14 amino acids long. Germline CDR1 KGHDR, CDR2 SFDVKD. CDR3 sequence: CARAAVASVRGQYV. CDR3 nucleotides: TGTGCCAGGGCGGCGGTTGCGTCGGTTCGTGGGCAGTACGTC.

The chain uses TRBV27 and TRBJ1-2; D unclear. Trimming took off 0 bases at V and 2 bases at J, with 4 bases between the two ends. The CDR3 is made up of 13 amino acids. Germline CDR1 MNHEY, CDR2 SMNVEV (reference sequence). DNA for the CDR3: TGTGCCAGCAGTTTATCGCCGAACTATGGCTACACCTTC. Translated, it gives CASSLSPNYGYTF.

The chain carries TRBV9 and TRBJ2-1; D possibly corresponds to TRBD2 (5 bases). This CDR3 is built from 13 residues. V lost 2 bases to trimming and J lost 5 bases, with 8 bases between them. Germline-derived CDR1 and CDR2 are SGDLS and YYNGEE. CDR3 nucleotide sequence: TGTGCCAGCAGCGTTGACTACCACAATGAGCAGTTCTTC. It specifies CASSVDYHNEQFF.

The chain couples TRBV5-4 to TRBJ2-1, with D perhaps TRBD2 (6 bases). Trimming removed 2 bases at V and 4 bases at J, with 13 bases between. In germline, CDR1 is SGHNT, CDR2 YYREEE (reference sequence). This CDR3 has 15 amino acids. The CDR3 coding sequence is TGTGCCAGCAGCTTTGGGCCCCGGGGGTACAATGAGCAGTTCTTC. As protein: CASSFGPRGYNEQFF.

The rearrangement joins TRBV5-1 to TRBJ1-3, with 8 bases identical to TRBD1. This CDR3 has 16 amino acids. Germline-derived CDR1 and CDR2 are SGHRS and YFSETQ. The V gene end was trimmed by 2 bases and the J gene end by 4 bases; junction bases not matched to a gene: 8. CDR3 region: CASSFAQGAHGNTIYF. The CDR3 nucleotides read TGCGCCAGCAGCTTCGCCCAGGGGGCGCACGGAAACACCATATATTTT.

This chain uses TRBV7-2 with TRBJ2-1; no reliable D call. This CDR3 comprises 12 residues. The V end lost 4 bases, the J end lost 6 bases, and 7 bases lay between the germline ends. CDR1 SGHTA and CDR2 FQGNSA come from the germline V gene. In nucleotides, the CDR3 is TGTGCCAGCAGCTCCTTCAGCAATGAGCAGTTCTTC. Protein: CASSSFSNEQFF. Complete variable domain (other parts from reference TRBV7-2 and TRBJ2-1): GAGVSQSPSNKVTEKGKDVELRCDPISGHTALYWYRQSLGQGLEFLIYFQGNSAPDKSGLPSDRFSAERTGGSVSTLTIQRTQQEDSAVYLCASSSFSNEQFFGPGTRLTVL.

This sequence joins TRBV2 and TRBJ1-2; D ambiguous. With 0 bases removed from V and 8 bases from J, the gap between germline ends came to 13 bases. The germline gives CDR1 SNHLY, CDR2 FYNNEI. This CDR3 is built from 14 residues. The CDR3 is CASSEALRLRGYTF. The CDR3 nucleotides are TGTGCCAGCAGTGAAGCGCTTCGGCTGAGGGGCTACACCTTC. The entire variable domain, with the rest obtained from reference TRBV2 and TRBJ1-2, is as follows: EPEVTQTPSHQVTQMGQEVILRCVPISNHLYFYWYRQILGQKVEFLVSFYNNEISEKSEIFDDQFSVERPDGSNFTLKIRSTKLEDSAMYFCASSEALRLRGYTFGSGTRLTVV.

The V gene is TRBV3-1 (or the pseudogene TRBV3-2), the J gene TRBJ2-1; 9 nucleotides line up with TRBD2. The germline V gene encodes CDR1 LGHDT and CDR2 YNNKEL (reference sequence). The CDR3 sequence is 16 residues long. After removal of 4 bases from V and 5 bases from J, the junction contained 9 bases not matched to a gene. Here the CDR3 DNA reads TGTGCCAGCAGCCCCTCCCTAGCGGGGATAGACAATGAGCAGTTCTTC. Residues: CASSPSLAGIDNEQFF.

J is TRBJ2-5 and V is TRBV6-5, with D tentatively TRBD1 (5 bases). CDR1 is MNHEY, CDR2 SVGAGI, per germline. Trimming left V 2 bases short and J 7 bases short, with 17 bases between. CDR3 size: 15 residues. The CDR3 spells CASSYATGTQWTQYF. CDR3 bases: TGTGCCAGCAGTTACGCCACAGGTACCCAATGGACCCAGTACTTC.

There are a few counts of this clone. This chain connects TRBV13 to TRBJ1-5; possibly TRBD1 for D (5 bases). V shed 2 bases and J shed 1 base, with 9 bases lying between them. Germline CDR1 PRHDT, CDR2 FYEKMQ (reference sequence). This CDR3 is 15 amino acids long. CDR3 sequence: CASSLSRGSNQPQHF. CDR3 sequence (DNA): TGTGCCAGCAGCTTAAGTCGGGGCAGCAATCAGCCCCAGCATTTT.

The chain combines TRBV9 with TRBJ1-1; D possibly corresponds to TRBD1 (5 bases). There are 14 residues in the CDR3. V shed 4 bases and J shed 1 base, with 11 bases lying between them. Per germline, CDR1 SGDLS and CDR2 YYNGEE. The CDR3 bases are TGTGCCAGCAGCCCGAGGGGAAGGAACACTGAAGCTTTCTTT. Its translation: CASSPRGRNTEAFF.